A selection of T cell receptor beta chains follows, all from one sample in a study of cytomegalovirus exposure and HLA in healthy donors. This table comes from immunoSEQ multiplex PCR, and its TCRdb copy is limited to in-frame clones, with some not included. The sample has approximately 150,000 clones; roughly two thirds are singletons. The sequenced sample was PBMCs. These receptors originate from a woman aged 25 to 39 in good health and CMV-seronegative. Both conserved end residues are part of each CDR3. D genes are given only for firm matches. Size is stated for part of the rows, as once, few or many counts, or as a class when the clone is expanded.

>TRBV6-1|-|few|TRBJ2-1
TGTGCCAGCAGCGAAGCTTCTAGCGCCAATGAGCAGTTCTTC
CASSEASSANEQFF
>TRBV5-4|TRBD2|-|TRBJ2-1
TGTGCCAGCAGCGACACTAGCGGCAGCTCCTACAATGAGCAGTTCTTC
CASSDTSGSSYNEQFF
>TRBV5-1|TRBD2|-|TRBJ2-7
TGCGCCAGCAGCTATTGGGGACTAGCGGCCTACGAGCAGTACTTC
CASSYWGLAAYEQYF
>TRBV4-2|TRBD1|-|TRBJ2-7
TGTGCCAGCAGCCAAGAAGATTACCCGGGACAGGGGGACGAGCAGTACTTC
CASSQEDYPGQGDEQYF
>TRBV7-2|-|-|TRBJ1-5
TGTGCCAGCAGCTTAATGGGCGGGACTCATCAGCCCCAGCATTTT
CASSLMGGTHQPQHF
>TRBV18|TRBD2|once|TRBJ2-7
TGTGCCAGCTCATCTAGAACCGGGACTACCGTAACCTACGAGCAGTACTTC
CASSSRTGTTVTYEQYF
>TRBV30|TRBD2|-|TRBJ2-3
TGTGCCGCCTGGAGCGGGAGGCAGTTCGCTAGCACAGATACGCAGTATTTT
CAAWSGRQFASTDTQYF
>TRBV6-6|-|-|TRBJ2-2
TGTGCCAGCAGTTCCCGACAGGCGAACACCGGGGAGCTGTTTTTT
CASSSRQANTGELFF
>TRBV7-9|-|-|TRBJ1-1
TGTGCCAGCAGGCCGGGGGGGTACACTGAAGCTTTCTTT
CASRPGGYTEAFF
>TRBV18|TRBD2|-|TRBJ2-3
TGTGCCAGCTCACCGACGGCGGGAGGTCGAGCAGATACGCAGTATTTT
CASSPTAGGRADTQYF
>TRBV28|-|once|TRBJ2-3
TGTGCCAGCAGAGTAGATAGCACAGATACGCAGTATTTT
CASRVDSTDTQYF
>TRBV28|-|-|TRBJ1-4
TGTGCCAGCAGTGGGCCCGGAACTGAAACGGAAAAACTGTTTTTT
CASSGPGTETEKLFF
>TRBV5-6|TRBD1|few|TRBJ1-4
TGTGCCAGCAGCTATGACAGGGTCAGCGAAAAACTGTTTTTT
CASSYDRVSEKLFF
>TRBV6-1|TRBD2|-|TRBJ2-7
TGTGCCAGCAGGCCGCTAGCGGGGGGCGAGCAGTACTTC
CASRPLAGGEQYF
>TRBV4-2|TRBD1|-|TRBJ2-5
TGTGCCAGCAGCCAAGAGGGGCCGGGACAGCAAGAGACCCAGTACTTC
CASSQEGPGQQETQYF